This T cell receptor (beta chain) was sequenced for a study of T cells expressing NK-cell markers. Looking at the study overall: Researchers got TCR beta repertoires out of sorted CD3+CD56+NKG2C+, CD3+CD56+NKG2C- and CD3+CD56-NKG2C+ T cells.

Per the germline V gene, CDR1 is ENHRY and CDR2 is SYGVKD. This CDR3 is 16 amino acids long. Worth noting for this clonotype: Its antigen is as yet unknown.

TCRdb re-analyzed the 5' RACE reads; it lists each CDR3 protein once, without DNA. In total, the table holds approximately 150,000 distinct CDR3 sequences. Study-level findings and limits: The contribution of dominant NKG2C+ clonotypes to CD8+ T cells in a handful of donors was 1.0-7.0%.

Sequences were obtained from blood T cells: a sorted CD56 or NKG2C T cell subset, CD4+ or CD8+ T cells, or bulk PBMC T cells (not recorded which). The V gene is TRBV10-3, the J gene TRBJ2-1. This sequence originates from a woman between 18 and 75 years old in good health. CDR3 in amino acids: CAISESFGSSYNEQFF.